This T cell receptor beta chain was recorded in a study of cytomegalovirus exposure and HLA in healthy donors (dated by TCRdb to 2016 to 2017). At the level of the whole study: An earlier analysis of 587 of the donors reported about 300 Gb of sequence data and 117 million unique TCR beta sequences obtained from about 170 million T cells. Roughly 300 gigabases of sequencing data and roughly 81 million unique TCR sequences made up an early release that covered 500 to 650 HLA-typed donors. Among the roughly 410 genotyped donors, under 90% belonged to the genetic ancestry cluster associated with self-reported Caucasian donors. The study aimed to test whether signatures of past pathogen exposure could be identified by cataloging public T cell receptors. The study profiled the T cell repertoires of some 610 subjects by immunosequencing and related them to cytomegalovirus serostatus. In addition to the first cohort of 500 to 850 subjects, a separate validation cohort of approximately 130 different subjects was used. To predict cytomegalovirus infection status, the study brought together high-throughput TCR immunosequencing, statistical association of individual TCRs with disease status, and machine learning. A later analysis re-analyzed previously published TCR beta repertoires from approximately 670 donors and added high-resolution HLA genotyping to study TCR occurrence patterns. Rather than drawing on any new phenotypic data, the later analysis identified candidate immune exposures from TCR beta sequences and the way those sequences occurred across donors. An earlier analysis of around 540 of the donors applied high-throughput TCR beta sequencing to assess whether each TCR beta V gene segment acted as functional or pseudogenic. Alongside the repertoire data, information on donor age, sex, ethnicity and CMV serostatus was compiled. In a later genetic analysis, genome-wide SNP genotypes for about 65% of the roughly 670 donors were used, and that subset was treated as a discovery cohort. Every discovery cohort repertoire had been produced on one sequencing platform. Class I and class II HLA loci were covered by the typing at four-digit resolution. Typing coverage differed by locus: A, B, C, DRB1 and DQB1 were typed in about 629-640 donors, DQA1 in about 550, DPA1 in 606, and DPB1 in 450 to 490. Because of strong linkage in the cohort, five DR-DQ haplotypes were treated as single units for association and clustering. Among several hundred genotyped donors of the cohort, an average of about 240,000 unique TCR beta nucleotide sequences was sequenced per donor, of which about 18% were non-productive. Results the study describes overall, beyond this receptor: The authors suggested that the approach could potentially be generalized to other disease states and immunological phenotypes. A later genetic analysis reported fewer N-insertions in productive TCRs among donors in an Asian-associated ancestry cluster than the 666-donor mean. A later analysis found that TCR association rates varied across HLA loci, with DRB1 alleles showing the most associated TCRs and HLA-C alleles the fewest. Most TCR sequences were seen in very few donors, while some public TCRs were found in many individuals. The classifier was reported to diagnose cytomegalovirus status with high specificity and sensitivity in both the original cohort and the validation cohort. The only immune exposure information available for the cohort was CMV serostatus. Assigning TCR associations to individual alleles was difficult when HLA alleles, especially DR and DQ, strongly co-occurred. The study listed 150 to 200 TCR beta chains as associated with cytomegalovirus. Correlated functional status among segregating V segments might be attributable to linkage disequilibrium, but an unknown experimental factor could not be ruled out. Specific HLA alleles were associated with 15,000 to 20,000 TCR beta sequences at a false discovery rate of 0.05 in a later analysis. Three of the identified cytomegalovirus-associated TCR beta chains were confirmed in vitro to be specific for cytomegalovirus antigens. The sequencing pipeline was judged likely to have produced a cluster of highly shared sequence variants as a technical artifact. A further reported finding was that TCR beta sequences accurately predicted the HLA-A and HLA-B alleles for most subjects in the first cohort. A later analysis found that most CMV-associated TCR beta chains appeared HLA-restricted, with HLA associations seemingly driven largely by CMV exposure. Compared with equally common non-associated chains, HLA-associated TCR beta chains in a later analysis were more clonally expanded and had lower generation probabilities. Because HLA typing was missing for some donors at each locus, association tests included only the typed subset. Broadly in line with IMGT annotations, most TCR beta V segments showed up in productive rearrangements about 90% or about 30% of the time in an earlier analysis of 587 of the donors. The earlier analysis of about 600 of the donors excluded about 16 rarely observed V segments, including chromosome 9 orphons, because counts were too low. Several of the top co-occurrence clusters appeared to be linked to parvovirus B19, influenza, CMV and Epstein-Barr virus, according to a later analysis. Because the 87-base-pair reads could not distinguish some IMGT-functional V segments, including TRBV6-2 and TRBV6-3, those segments were excluded. In this cohort, only TCR beta chains were sequenced, and detectable features were limited by the absence of alpha or paired-chain data. V-gene and J-gene trimming of TCR beta chains was associated with a missense DCLRE1C variant in a later genetic analysis, and the association was replicated in an independent cohort. Sequencing depth was assumed to be roughly uniform across donors in the presence/absence analyses, though that assumption may not hold.

In total, over 600 healthy bone marrow donors made up the cohort. Cohort members were all nominally healthy when sampled, although unrecorded immune exposures were likely present. The donor tested CMV seropositive and was one of the 289 seropositive cohort members. A peripheral blood sample was provided by each donor, and peripheral blood mononuclear cells were used for TCR beta sequencing. Genomic DNA extraction from the blood cell samples was performed with the Qiagen DNeasy Blood Extraction Kit. A few counts support this clone. Its antigen target is currently unknown. No base quality information exists; no much larger clone differs at one position. The CDR3 sequence holds 14 residues, the cysteine and phenylalanine included. The DNA shown is the 42-base CDR3, in frame from base 1. V lost 3 bases and J lost 5 bases, and the count of bases not matched to a germline gene is 7. From the germline V gene, CDR1 is SGHRS and CDR2 is YFSETQ.

Library creation used the immunoSEQ multiplex PCR assay. For the multiplex PCR, a mixture combining 60 forward primers for TCR Vbeta segments and 13 reverse primers for TCR Jbeta segments was used. Amplification of the CDR3 region of rearranged TCR beta genes was performed with a multiplex PCR assay on genomic DNA. The amplified TCR beta libraries were sequenced on the Illumina HiSeq System as 87-base-pair reads. The paper's data handling went like this. A later analysis counted 75 million to 100 million unique TCR beta chains across the 670 or so repertoires, and roughly 11 million of these chains were shared by at least two donors. Raw reads were error-corrected and collapsed into unique sequences by a nearest-neighbor algorithm in which closely related sequences were merged to remove PCR and sequencing errors. CDR3 sequences were aligned to IMGT reference sequences to assign V, D and J gene segments. For a sequence to be retained, at least a six-nucleotide match to both a V gene segment and a J gene segment was required. Rearrangements were called productive when the CDR3 lacked stop codons and stayed in frame with V and J; all others were non-productive. Following IMGT convention, CDR3 was defined as the stretch from the second conserved V-encoded cysteine up to the conserved J-encoded phenylalanine. In an earlier analysis of around 640 of the donors, sequences lacking an unambiguous match to a single V gene segment were excluded. An earlier analysis of roughly 590 of the donors called V segments functional above 56.7% productive rearrangements and segregating when the between-donor standard deviation exceeded 5%. A statistical classification framework was built to diagnose cytomegalovirus status from the catalog of TCR beta chain sequences. In a later analysis, TCR nucleotide sequences were compared against IMGT/GENE-DB human TR gene sequences so that V and J genes could be assigned. In a later analysis, CDR3 sequences and most-parsimonious VDJ recombination scenarios were assigned using the TCRdist pipeline. In a later analysis, each TCR beta chain was defined by its CDR3 amino acid sequence together with its V-gene family, and reads lacking a unique V-gene family were excluded. A later analysis removed 600 or so highly shared, low-generation-probability nucleotide sequences to deal with suspected cross-contamination and a sequencing artifact. In a later analysis, a clonal expansion index was calculated for each public chain from normalized within-repertoire ranks of inferred template counts. Generation probabilities in a later analysis came from a VDJ recombination model fitted to out-of-frame rearrangements, and those results were checked against IGoR. In a later analysis, hypergeometric tests were used to score TCR-TCR, TCR-HLA and TCR-CMV co-occurrence, with a repertoire-size bias correction applied to TCR pairs. To estimate false discovery rates, a later analysis permuted the HLA or CMV assignments 20 times. A later analysis grouped co-occurring TCRs with DBSCAN, adding TCRdist sequence similarity when clustering within HLA-allele-positive subsets. Co-occurrence clustering excluded repertoires with fewer than 30,000 or more than 120,000 public chains, plus five with anomalous nucleotide sharing. This is the immuneACCESS table as TCRdb keeps it, with only in-frame sequences that have V and J called. A part of the clones is gone; compared with another copy, unresolved V genes explain less than half, and the rest is unexplained. V and J calls and clone size are copied from that table; D and trimming were computed from the DNA. The sample records just under 95,000 clones, 70% to 90% of which are singletons. Over 5% of the sample is held by the ten biggest clonotypes.

Rearrangement joined TRBV5-1 to TRBJ1-1, and TRBD1 matches 7 of the central bases. This clonotype originated in a woman aged 18 to 35 in good health and CMV-seropositive. Sequenced material: PBMCs. The DNA reads TGCGCCAGCAGCTCACGACAGGGAGAAACTGAAGCTTTCTTT. Protein translation: CASSSRQGETEAFF.